This T cell receptor (beta chain) was found in a study of blood T cell repertoires in COVID-19. Generated by immunoSEQ multiplex PCR, the TCRdb table keeps only in-frame clones and is missing some. The sample carries about 380,000 clones, about 89% recorded once. The CDR3 consists of 14 residues. V gave up 5 bases and J gave up 4 bases, with 14 bases separating them. Germline V lookup: CDR1 LGHNT, CDR2 FRNRAP. V and J are TRBV12-5 and TRBJ1-1, with a possible D match to TRBD1 (5 bases). This receptor was identified in a man aged 25-40 years who had recovered from COVID-19. The sequenced sample consisted of PBMCs or T cells enriched from blood (not recorded which). In DNA form, the CDR3 reads TGTGCTAGTGGTCCCCCGGGGGAGGGCACTGAAGCTTTCTTT. It codes for CASGPPGEGTEAFF.